The present entry profiles one TCR beta chain with its context. Its antigen is as yet unknown. The data belong to a study of T cells expressing NK-cell markers. Broader study findings: Similarly, these clonotypes led the CD3+CD56-NKG2C+ fraction as well in several donors. For about 6 donors, the dominant NKG2C+ clonotypes made up about 1.0-8% of their CD8+ T cells.

The CDR3 totals 15 residues. Germline V gives CDR1 KGHSH, CDR2 LQKENI. TCRdb reprocessed the 5' RACE reads; each CDR3 protein has one entry and no DNA is given. Its clone listing holds 200,000 to 300,000 distinct CDR3 sequences. Sequenced input: blood T cells: a sorted CD56 or NKG2C T cell subset, CD4+ or CD8+ T cells, or bulk PBMC T cells (not recorded which). The TCR was taken from a man younger than 30 in good health. The chain employs TRBV18 and TRBJ2-1; with no DNA, the TCRdb D assignment of TRBD2 cannot be verified. CDR3 sequence reads: CASSPSGRALNEQFF.